Described below is a single T cell receptor beta chain sequence and its context. TCRdb keeps only in-frame clones here, not all; method: immunoSEQ multiplex PCR. The data show some 270,000 clones, roughly 82% seen once. This specimen belongs to a study of blood T cell repertoires in COVID-19. At the level of the study: There were acute and convalescent COVID-19 samples, and they came from the United States, Italy and Spain.

Those enrolled in Seattle joined during active infection and were followed longitudinally afterward. The material sequenced was peripheral blood. This TCR was recovered from a woman aged 80 or over with COVID-19, enrolled during active disease.

In nucleotides, the CDR3 is TGTGCCAGCTTTTCCCGTTCCAATCAGCCCCAGCATTTT. Its protein product is CASFSRSNQPQHF. The chain couples TRBV28 to TRBJ1-5; D not resolved. V lost 8 bases to trimming and J lost 3 bases, with 11 bases between them. The CDR3 is 13 residues long. Germline-derived CDR1 and CDR2 are MDHEN and SYDVKM.